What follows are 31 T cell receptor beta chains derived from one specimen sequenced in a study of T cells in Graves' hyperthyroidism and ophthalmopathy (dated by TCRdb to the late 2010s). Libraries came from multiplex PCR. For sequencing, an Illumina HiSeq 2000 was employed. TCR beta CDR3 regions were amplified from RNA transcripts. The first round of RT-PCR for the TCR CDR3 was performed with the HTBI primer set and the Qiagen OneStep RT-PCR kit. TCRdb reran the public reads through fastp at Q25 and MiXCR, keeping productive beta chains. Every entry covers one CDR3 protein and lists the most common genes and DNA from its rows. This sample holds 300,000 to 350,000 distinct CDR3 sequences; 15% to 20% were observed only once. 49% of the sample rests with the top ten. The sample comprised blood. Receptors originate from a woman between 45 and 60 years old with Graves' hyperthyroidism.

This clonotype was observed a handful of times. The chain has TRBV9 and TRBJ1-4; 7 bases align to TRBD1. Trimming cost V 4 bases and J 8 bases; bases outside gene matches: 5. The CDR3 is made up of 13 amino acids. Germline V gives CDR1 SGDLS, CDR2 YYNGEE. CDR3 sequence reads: CASSRQGREKLFF. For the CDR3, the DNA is TGTGCCAGCAGCCGACAGGGTCGAGAAAAACTGTTTTTT.

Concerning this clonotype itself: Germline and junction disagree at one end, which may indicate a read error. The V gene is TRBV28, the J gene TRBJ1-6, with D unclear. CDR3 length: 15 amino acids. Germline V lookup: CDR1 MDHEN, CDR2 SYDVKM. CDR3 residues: CASSLAGGLPYEQYF. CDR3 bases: TGTGCCAGCAGTTTAGCCGGAGGGTTGCCCTACGAGCAGTACTTT.

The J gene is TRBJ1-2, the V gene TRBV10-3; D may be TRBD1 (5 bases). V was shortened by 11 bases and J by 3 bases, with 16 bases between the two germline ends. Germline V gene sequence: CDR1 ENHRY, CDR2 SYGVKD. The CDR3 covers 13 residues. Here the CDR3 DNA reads TGTGCCGCCTCTTCCGGGACGGACTATGGCTACACCTTC. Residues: CAASSGTDYGYTF.

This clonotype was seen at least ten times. The CDR3 here is CSARDLDRGNEKLFF. CDR3 DNA sequence: TGCAGTGCTAGAGATCTCGACAGGGGGAATGAAAAACTGTTTTTT. V is TRBV20-1 and J is TRBJ1-4; 9 bases fit TRBD1. CDR1 is DFQATT and CDR2 is SNEGSKA in the germline V gene (reference sequence). V was pared by 0 bases and J by 5 bases, with 4 bases of the junction left unmatched. The CDR3 is made up of 15 amino acids.

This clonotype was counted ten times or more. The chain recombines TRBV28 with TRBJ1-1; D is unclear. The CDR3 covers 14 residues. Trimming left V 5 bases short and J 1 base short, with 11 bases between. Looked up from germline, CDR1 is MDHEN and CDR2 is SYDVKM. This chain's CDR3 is CASSPRRQNTEAFF. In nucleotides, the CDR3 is TGTGCCAGCAGTCCTCGACGCCAGAACACTGAAGCTTTCTTT.

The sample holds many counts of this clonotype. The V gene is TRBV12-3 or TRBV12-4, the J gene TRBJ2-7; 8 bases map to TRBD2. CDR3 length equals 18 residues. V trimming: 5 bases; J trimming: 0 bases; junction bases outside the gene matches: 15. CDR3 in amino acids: CASSPQASGRFSSYEQYF. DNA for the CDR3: TGTGCCAGCAGTCCTCAGGCTAGCGGGCGCTTCAGCTCCTACGAGCAGTACTTC.

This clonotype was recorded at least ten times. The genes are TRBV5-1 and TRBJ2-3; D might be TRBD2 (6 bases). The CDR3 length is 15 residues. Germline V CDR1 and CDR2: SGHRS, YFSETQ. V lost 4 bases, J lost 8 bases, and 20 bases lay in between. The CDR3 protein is CASSLQKQMGLTQYF. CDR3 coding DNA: TGCGCCAGCAGCCTTCAGAAGCAGATGGGACTTACGCAGTATTTT.

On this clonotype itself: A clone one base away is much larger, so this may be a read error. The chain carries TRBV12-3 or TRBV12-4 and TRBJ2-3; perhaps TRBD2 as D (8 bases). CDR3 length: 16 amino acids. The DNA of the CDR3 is TGTGCCAGCACTTATGGCGGAGTAGCGGGGACAGATACGCAGTGTTTT. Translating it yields CASTYGGVAGTDTQCF.

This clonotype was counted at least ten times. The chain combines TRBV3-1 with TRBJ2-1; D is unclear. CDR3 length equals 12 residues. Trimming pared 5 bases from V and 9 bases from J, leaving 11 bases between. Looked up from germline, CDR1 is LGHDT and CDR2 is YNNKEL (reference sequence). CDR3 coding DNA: TGTGCCAGCAGCTTCGTAGGGTCTGAGCAGTTCTTC. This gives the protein CASSFVGSEQFF.

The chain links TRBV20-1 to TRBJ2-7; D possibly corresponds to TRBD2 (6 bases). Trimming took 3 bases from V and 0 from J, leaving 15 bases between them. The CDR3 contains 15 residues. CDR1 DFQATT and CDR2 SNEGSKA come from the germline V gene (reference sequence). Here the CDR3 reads CSARKEGTVSYEQYF. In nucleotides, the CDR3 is TGCAGTGCTAGGAAGGAAGGGACTGTCTCCTACGAGCAGTACTTC.

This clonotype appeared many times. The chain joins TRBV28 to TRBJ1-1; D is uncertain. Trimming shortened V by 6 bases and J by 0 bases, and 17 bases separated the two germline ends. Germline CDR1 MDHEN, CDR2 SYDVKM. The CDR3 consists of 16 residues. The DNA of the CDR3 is TGTGCCAGCAGCATACGACCCGGATCTATGAACACTGAAGCTTTCTTT. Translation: CASSIRPGSMNTEAFF. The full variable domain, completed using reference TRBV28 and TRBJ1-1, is DVKVTQSSRYLVKRTGEKVFLECVQDMDHENMFWYRQDPGLGLRLIYFSYDVKMKEKGDIPEGYSVSREKKERFSLILESASTNQTSMYLCASSIRPGSMNTEAFFGQGTRLTVV.

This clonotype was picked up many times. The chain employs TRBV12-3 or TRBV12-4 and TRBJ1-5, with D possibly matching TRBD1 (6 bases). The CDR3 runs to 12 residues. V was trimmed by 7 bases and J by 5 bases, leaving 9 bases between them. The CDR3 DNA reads TGTGCCAGCAAAGGGGGAGATCAGCCCCAGCATTTT. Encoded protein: CASKGGDQPQHF.

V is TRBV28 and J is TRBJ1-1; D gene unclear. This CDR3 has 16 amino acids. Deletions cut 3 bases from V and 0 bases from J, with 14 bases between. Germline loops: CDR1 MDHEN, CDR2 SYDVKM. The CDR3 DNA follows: TGTGCCAGCAGTTTGTTGGGGTGGACCATGAACACTGAAGCTTTCTTT. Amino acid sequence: CASSLLGWTMNTEAFF. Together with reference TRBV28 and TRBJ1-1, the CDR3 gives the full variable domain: DVKVTQSSRYLVKRTGEKVFLECVQDMDHENMFWYRQDPGLGLRLIYFSYDVKMKEKGDIPEGYSVSREKKERFSLILESASTNQTSMYLCASSLLGWTMNTEAFFGQGTRLTVV.

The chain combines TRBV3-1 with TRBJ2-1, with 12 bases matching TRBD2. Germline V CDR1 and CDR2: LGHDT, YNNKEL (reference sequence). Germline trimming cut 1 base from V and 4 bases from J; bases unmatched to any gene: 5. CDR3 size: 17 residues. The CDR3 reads CASSQGGLAGSYNEQFF. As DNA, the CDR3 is TGTGCCAGCAGCCAAGGCGGACTAGCGGGGAGTTACAATGAGCAGTTCTTC.

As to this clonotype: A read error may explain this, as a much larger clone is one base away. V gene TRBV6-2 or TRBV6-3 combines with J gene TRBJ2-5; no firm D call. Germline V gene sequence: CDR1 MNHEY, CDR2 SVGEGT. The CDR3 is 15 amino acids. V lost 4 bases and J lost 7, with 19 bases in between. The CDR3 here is CASSSSGVKRGTQYF. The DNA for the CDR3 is TGTGCCAGCAGTTCGAGTGGGGTGAAGAGAGGGACCCAGTACTTC.

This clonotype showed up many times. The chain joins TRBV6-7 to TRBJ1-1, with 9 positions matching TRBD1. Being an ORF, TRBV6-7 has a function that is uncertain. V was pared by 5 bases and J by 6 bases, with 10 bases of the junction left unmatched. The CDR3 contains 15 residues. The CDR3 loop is CASSATGGGRAEAFF. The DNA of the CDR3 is TGTGCCAGCAGTGCCACAGGGGGCGGGAGGGCTGAAGCTTTCTTT.

CDR3: CASSTPGTTNTEAFF. Here the CDR3 DNA reads TGTGCCAGTAGTACACCCGGGACAACGAACACTGAAGCTTTCTTT. This sequence joins TRBV19 and TRBJ1-1; D possibly corresponds to TRBD1 (6 bases). The CDR3 length is 15 residues. Germline V gene lookup returns CDR1 LNHDA and CDR2 SQIVND (reference sequence). Between the trimmed V and J ends, which lost 4 bases and 1 base, there was a span of 13 bases. The full variable domain, completed using reference TRBV19 and TRBJ1-1, is DGGITQSPKYLFRKEGQNVTLSCEQNLNHDAMYWYRQDPGQGLRLIYYSQIVNDFQKGDIAEGYSVSREKKESFPLTVTSAQKNPTAFYLCASSTPGTTNTEAFFGQGTRLTVV.

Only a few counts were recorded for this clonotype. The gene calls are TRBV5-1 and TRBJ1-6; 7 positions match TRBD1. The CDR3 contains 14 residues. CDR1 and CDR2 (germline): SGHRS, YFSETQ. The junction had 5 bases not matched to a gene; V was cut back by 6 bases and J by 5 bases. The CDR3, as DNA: TGCGCCAGCACCCCAGGGGGGAATAATTCACCCCTCCACTTT. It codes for CASTPGGNNSPLHF.

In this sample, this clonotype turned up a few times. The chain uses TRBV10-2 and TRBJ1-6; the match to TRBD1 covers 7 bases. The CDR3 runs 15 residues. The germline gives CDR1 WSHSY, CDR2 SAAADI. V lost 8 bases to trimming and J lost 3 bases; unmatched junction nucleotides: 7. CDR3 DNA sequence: TGCGCCAGCCGGGAGGGGGCAGGCTATAATTCACCCCTCCACTTT. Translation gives CASREGAGYNSPLHF.

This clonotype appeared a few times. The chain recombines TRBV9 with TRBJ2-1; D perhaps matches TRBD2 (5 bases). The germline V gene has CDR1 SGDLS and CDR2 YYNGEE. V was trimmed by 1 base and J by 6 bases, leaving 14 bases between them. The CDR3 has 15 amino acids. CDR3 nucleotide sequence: TGTGCCAGCAGCGTAAACCCCTCTAGCCGCAATGAGCAGTTCTTC. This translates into CASSVNPSSRNEQFF.

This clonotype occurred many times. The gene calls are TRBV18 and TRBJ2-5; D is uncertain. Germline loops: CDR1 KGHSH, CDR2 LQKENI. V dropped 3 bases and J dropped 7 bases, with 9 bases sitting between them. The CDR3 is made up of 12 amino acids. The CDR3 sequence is CASSPRAGTQYF. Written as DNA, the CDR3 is TGTGCCAGCTCACCGCGCGCAGGGACCCAGTACTTC. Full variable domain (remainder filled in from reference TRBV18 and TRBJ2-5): NAGVMQNPRHLVRRRGQEARLRCSPMKGHSHVYWYRQLPEEGLKFMVYLQKENIIDESGMPKERFSAEFPKEGPSILRIQQVVRGDSAAYFCASSPRAGTQYFGPGTRLLVL.

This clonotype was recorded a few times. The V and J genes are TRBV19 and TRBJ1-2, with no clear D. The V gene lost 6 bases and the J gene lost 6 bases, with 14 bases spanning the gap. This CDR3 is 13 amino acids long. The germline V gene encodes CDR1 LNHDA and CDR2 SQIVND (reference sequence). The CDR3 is CASSDGPGHGYTF. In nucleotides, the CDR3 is TGTGCCAGTAGCGATGGACCGGGCCATGGCTACACCTTC.

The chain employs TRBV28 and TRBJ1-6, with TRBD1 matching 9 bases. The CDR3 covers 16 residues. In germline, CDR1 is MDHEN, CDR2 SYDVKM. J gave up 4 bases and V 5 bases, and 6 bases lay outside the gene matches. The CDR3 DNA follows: TGTGCCAGCAGTACCCAACAGGGGGCGTATAATTCACCCCTCCACTTT. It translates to CASSTQQGAYNSPLHF.

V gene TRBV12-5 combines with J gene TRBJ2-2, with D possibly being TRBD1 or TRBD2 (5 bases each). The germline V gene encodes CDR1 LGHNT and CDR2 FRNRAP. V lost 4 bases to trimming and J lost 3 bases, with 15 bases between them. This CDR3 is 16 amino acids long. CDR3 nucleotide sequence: TGTGCTAGTGGTTACCCCCCCCAGGGACACACCGGGGAGCTGTTTTTT. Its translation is CASGYPPQGHTGELFF.

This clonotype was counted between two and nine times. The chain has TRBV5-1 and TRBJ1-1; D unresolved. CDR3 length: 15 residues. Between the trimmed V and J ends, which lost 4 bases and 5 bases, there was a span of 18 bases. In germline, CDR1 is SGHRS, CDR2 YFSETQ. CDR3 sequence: CASSPVIDPGTEAFF. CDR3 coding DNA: TGCGCCAGCAGCCCCGTCATCGACCCGGGAACTGAAGCTTTCTTT.

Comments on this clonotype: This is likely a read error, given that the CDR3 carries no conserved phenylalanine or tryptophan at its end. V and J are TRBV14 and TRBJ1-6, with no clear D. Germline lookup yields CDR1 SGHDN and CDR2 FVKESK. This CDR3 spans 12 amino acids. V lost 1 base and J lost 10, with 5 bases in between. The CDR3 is CASSQGRSPLHL. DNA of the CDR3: TGTGCCAGCAGCCAAGGACGGTCACCCCTCCACCTT.

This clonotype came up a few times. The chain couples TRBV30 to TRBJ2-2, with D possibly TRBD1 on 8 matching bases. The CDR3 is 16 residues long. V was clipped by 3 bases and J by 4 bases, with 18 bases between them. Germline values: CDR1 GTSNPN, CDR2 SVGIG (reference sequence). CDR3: CAWRHRGGSGTGELFF. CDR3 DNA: TGTGCCTGGAGGCACAGGGGGGGTAGTGGCACCGGGGAGCTGTTTTTT.

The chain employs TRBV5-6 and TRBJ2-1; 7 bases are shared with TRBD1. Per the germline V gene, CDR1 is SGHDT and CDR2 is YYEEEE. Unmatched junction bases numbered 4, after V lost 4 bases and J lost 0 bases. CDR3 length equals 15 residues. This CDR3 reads CASSGGQSSYNEQFF. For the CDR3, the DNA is TGTGCCAGCAGCGGGGGACAGAGCTCCTACAATGAGCAGTTCTTC.

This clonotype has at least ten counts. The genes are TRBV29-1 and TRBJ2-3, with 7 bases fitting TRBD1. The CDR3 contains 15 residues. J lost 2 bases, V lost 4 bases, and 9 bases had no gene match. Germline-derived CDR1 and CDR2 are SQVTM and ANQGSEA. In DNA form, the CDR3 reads TGCAGCGTTGGGGGTTCGACAGGGCACACAGATACGCAGTATTTT. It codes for CSVGGSTGHTDTQYF.

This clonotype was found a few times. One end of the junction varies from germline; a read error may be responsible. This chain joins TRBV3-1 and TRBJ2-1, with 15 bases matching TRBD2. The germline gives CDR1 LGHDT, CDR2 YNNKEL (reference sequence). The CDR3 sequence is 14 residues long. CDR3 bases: TGTGCCAGCAGCCTGGATGGGACTAGCGGGAGGATACTCTTC. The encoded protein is CASSLDGTSGRILF.

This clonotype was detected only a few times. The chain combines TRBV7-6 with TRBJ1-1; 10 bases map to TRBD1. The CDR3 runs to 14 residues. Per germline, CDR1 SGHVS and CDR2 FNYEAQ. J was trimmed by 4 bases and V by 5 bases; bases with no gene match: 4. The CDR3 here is CASSKGQGITEAFF. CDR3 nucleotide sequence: TGTGCCAGCAGCAAGGGACAGGGGATCACTGAAGCTTTCTTT.